The 20 T cell receptor beta chains given below trace back to one sample, sequenced in a study of blood T cell repertoires in COVID-19. Here immunoSEQ multiplex PCR was the method, and the copy in TCRdb shows in-frame clones only, minus some. The data contain about 85,000 clones, roughly 90% of them singletons. Material for sequencing was peripheral blood. The receptors shown here come from a woman aged 80 or over with active or convalescent COVID-19.

The chain carries TRBV5-1 and TRBJ2-7, with 16 bases that match TRBD2. CDR3 length: 14 amino acids. The germline V gene has CDR1 SGHRS and CDR2 YFSETQ. The V gene end was trimmed by 4 bases and the J gene end by 7 bases; junction bases not matched to a gene: 2. The CDR3 DNA sequence: TGCGCCAGCAGCGAGGGACTAGCGGGAGGGGAGCAGTACTTC. Amino acids: CASSEGLAGGEQYF.

V gene TRBV4-3 combines with J gene TRBJ1-4; TRBD1 aligns across 7 bases. J gave up 3 bases and V 4 bases, and 5 bases lay outside the gene matches. CDR3 size: 15 residues. The V gene's germline CDR1 is LGHNA and CDR2 YSLEER. The CDR3 DNA follows: TGCGCCAGCAGCCTTTCAGGGACAGCTAATGAAAAACTGTTTTTT. Its protein is CASSLSGTANEKLFF.

V gene TRBV7-2 combines with J gene TRBJ2-5; 11 positions match TRBD1. Unmatched junction bases numbered 2, after V lost 0 bases and J lost 5 bases. This CDR3 contains 15 residues. CDR1 and CDR2 from the germline V gene are SGHTA and FQGNSA. The DNA for the CDR3 is TGTGCCAGCAGCTTAGCGGGGGACAGGGGGGAGACCCAGTACTTC. Translation: CASSLAGDRGETQYF.

This sequence joins TRBV13 and TRBJ1-1; maybe TRBD1 (5 bases). The V end was cut by 0 bases, the J end by 8 bases, with 7 bases between. This CDR3 contains 12 residues. CDR1 is PRHDT and CDR2 is FYEKMQ in the germline V gene (reference sequence). DNA for the CDR3: TGTGCCAGCAGCTTAGGTTACAGGGAAGCTTTCTTT. Protein product: CASSLGYREAFF.

The CDR3 region is CSIRQGNTEAFF. The DNA for the CDR3 is TGCAGCATCCGACAGGGAAACACTGAAGCTTTCTTT. J is TRBJ1-1 and V is TRBV29-1, with TRBD1 matching over 7 bases. Germline V gene lookup returns CDR1 SQVTM and CDR2 ANQGSEA. V lost 8 bases to trimming and J lost 2 bases; unmatched junction nucleotides: 5. The length of the CDR3 is 12 residues. The full variable domain, with the rest looked up from reference TRBV29-1 and TRBJ1-1, is SAVISQKPSRDICQRGTSLTIQCQVDSQVTMMFWYRQQPGQSLTLIATANQGSEATYESGFVIDKFPISRPNLTFSTLTVSNMSPEDSSIYLCSIRQGNTEAFFGQGTRLTVV.

The CDR3 here is CASSVGGQPQHF. The DNA of the CDR3 is TGTGCCAGCAGCGTAGGGGGTCAGCCCCAGCATTTT. The rearrangement uses TRBV28 and TRBJ1-5; perhaps TRBD1 as D (6 bases). The CDR3 spans 12 residues. The germline V gene has CDR1 MDHEN and CDR2 SYDVKM. V lost 6 bases and J lost 6, with 9 bases in between.

The rearrangement uses TRBV5-1 and TRBJ2-2; TRBD1 matches at 7 bases. The CDR3 is made up of 16 amino acids. V trimming: 4 bases; J trimming: 0 bases; junction bases outside the gene matches: 6. Germline CDR1 reads SGHRS; CDR2 reads YFSETQ. CDR3 nucleotide sequence: TGCGCCAGCAGCCCCTCAGGGACAGCGAACACCGGGGAGCTGTTTTTT. It specifies CASSPSGTANTGELFF. The variable domain in full, completed from reference TRBV5-1 and TRBJ2-2, reads KAGVTQTPRYLIKTRGQQVTLSCSPISGHRSVSWYQQTPGQGLQFLFEYFSETQRNKGNFPGRFSGRQFSNSRSEMNVSTLELGDSALYLCASSPSGTANTGELFFGEGSRLTVL.

The rearrangement links TRBV11-2 to TRBJ2-5, with a weak D call TRBD1 (6 bases). Trimming took 2 bases from V and 4 from J, leaving 14 bases between them. CDR1 and CDR2 from the germline V gene are SGHAT and FQNNGV. The CDR3 sequence is 15 residues long. The CDR3 coding sequence is TGTGCCAGCAGCTTATCTCGAACAGGGAGAGAGACCCAGTACTTC. It yields the protein CASSLSRTGRETQYF. Full variable domain (missing parts from reference TRBV11-2 and TRBJ2-5): EAGVAQSPRYKIIEKRQSVAFWCNPISGHATLYWYQQILGQGPKLLIQFQNNGVVDDSQLPKDRFSAERLKGVDSTLKIQPAKLEDSAVYLCASSLSRTGRETQYFGPGTRLLVL.

The chain couples TRBV19 to TRBJ2-4; a possible D gene is TRBD2 (5 bases). The CDR3 spans 17 residues. Germline loops: CDR1 LNHDA, CDR2 SQIVND (reference sequence). V was cut by 3 bases and J by 0 bases, with 15 bases left in between. CDR3 amino acids: CASSMRAGTLAKNIQYF. CDR3 nucleotide sequence: TGTGCCAGTAGTATGAGGGCAGGAACACTAGCCAAAAACATTCAGTACTTC. The entire variable domain, with the rest obtained from reference TRBV19 and TRBJ2-4, is as follows: DGGITQSPKYLFRKEGQNVTLSCEQNLNHDAMYWYRQDPGQGLRLIYYSQIVNDFQKGDIAEGYSVSREKKESFPLTVTSAQKNPTAFYLCASSMRAGTLAKNIQYFGAGTRLSVL.

The J gene is TRBJ1-6, the V gene TRBV18; 7 bases are a match to TRBD1. CDR3 length equals 17 residues. V shed 1 base and J 7 bases; nucleotides not matched to a gene: 10. Looked up from germline, CDR1 is KGHSH and CDR2 is LQKENI. The CDR3 loop is CASSPLPHRGRNSPLHF. The CDR3 bases are TGTGCCAGCTCACCACTCCCCCACAGGGGCCGGAATTCACCCCTCCACTTT.

The chain links TRBV19 to TRBJ2-3; TRBD1 matches 8 bases. CDR3 length: 14 amino acids. Trimming cost V 7 bases and J 1 base; bases outside gene matches: 4. The V gene's germline CDR1 is LNHDA and CDR2 SQIVND (reference sequence). The CDR3 region is CASTGGRGTDTQYF. The CDR3 nucleotides are TGTGCCAGTACAGGGGGCCGGGGCACAGATACGCAGTATTTT.

The V call is TRBV11-2, the J call TRBJ1-3, with TRBD1 identical over 9 bases. The CDR3 contains 15 residues. Germline CDR1 and CDR2: SGHAT and FQNNGV. Germline trimming cut 5 bases from V and 4 bases from J; bases unmatched to any gene: 6. The CDR3 region is CASSAMGQGGNTIYF. The DNA for the CDR3 is TGTGCCAGCAGCGCGATGGGACAGGGAGGAAACACCATATATTTT.

This clone was found once. V usage is TRBV5-6 and J usage is TRBJ2-2, with a tentative D call TRBD1 (5 bases). CDR1 and CDR2 from the germline V gene are SGHDT and YYEEEE. This CDR3 contains 18 residues. V lost 4 bases and J lost 4, with 23 bases in between. The CDR3 sequence: CASSQTIFGQGSTGELFF. The CDR3 nucleotides are TGTGCCAGCAGCCAAACAATCTTCGGACAAGGATCCACCGGGGAGCTGTTTTTT.

The rearrangement links TRBV5-1 to TRBJ1-2; 9 bases map to TRBD1. Germline V gene data show CDR1 as SGHRS and CDR2 as YFSETQ. The CDR3 has 15 residues. V lost 0 bases and J lost 8; bases outside the gene matches: 8. CDR3 sequence reads: CASSLAGGDRVGYTF. DNA for the CDR3: TGCGCCAGCAGCTTGGCCGGTGGGGACAGGGTCGGCTACACCTTC.

This clone appeared a single time. The V and J genes are TRBV25-1 and TRBJ2-7, with 11 bases aligning to TRBD1. Per germline, CDR1 MGHDK and CDR2 SYGVNS. V lost 1 base and J lost 5; bases outside the gene matches: 7. The CDR3 runs 16 residues. CDR3 nucleotide sequence: TGTGCCAGCAGTGAATTTCGGGGGACAGGGGGAGACGAGCAGTACTTC. This encodes CASSEFRGTGGDEQYF.

In nucleotides, the CDR3 is TGTGCCAGCAGTTCGAGCCTTTATGGCTACACCTTC. Its protein is CASSSSLYGYTF. The V call is TRBV28, the J call TRBJ1-2; no definite D call. This CDR3 is built from 12 residues. The V end lost 4 bases, the J end lost 5 bases, and 8 bases lay between the germline ends. The germline V gene has CDR1 MDHEN and CDR2 SYDVKM.

The CDR3 DNA follows: TGTGCCAGCAGCGAGACAGGGGGCAAGCCCCAGCATTTT. This encodes CASSETGGKPQHF. The rearrangement uses TRBV6-2 or TRBV6-3 and TRBJ1-5; 10 nucleotides align to TRBD1. Per the germline V gene, CDR1 is MNHEY and CDR2 is SVGEGT. Unmatched junction bases numbered 4, after V lost 6 bases and J lost 8 bases. This CDR3 has 13 residues.

The chain recombines TRBV5-1 with TRBJ2-7; 7 bases align to TRBD1. The germline CDR1 and CDR2 sequences are SGHRS and YFSETQ. V lost 5 bases and J lost 3; bases outside the gene matches: 5. The CDR3 loop spans 13 amino acids. The CDR3 loop is CASSPRQGYEQYF. In DNA form, the CDR3 reads TGCGCCAGCAGTCCAAGACAGGGCTACGAGCAGTACTTC.

The chain combines TRBV7-9 with TRBJ2-7; tentative D call: TRBD2 (5 bases). The ends were cut back, 4 bases at V and 2 bases at J, with 6 bases in the middle. The CDR3 has 12 residues. Looked up from germline, CDR1 is SEHNR and CDR2 is FQNEAQ (reference sequence). CDR3 protein: CASSSRAYEQYF. DNA for the CDR3: TGTGCCAGCAGCTCGCGGGCCTACGAGCAGTACTTC.

This clone was seen only once. The genes are TRBV6-5 and TRBJ2-3; D remains ambiguous. This CDR3 is 15 amino acids long. Trimming took off 6 bases at V and 2 bases at J, with 15 bases between the two ends. Germline V gene sequence: CDR1 MNHEY, CDR2 SVGAGI. CDR3 loop: CASRADPFNTDTQYF. Written as DNA, the CDR3 is TGTGCCAGCAGGGCTGATCCCTTTAACACAGATACGCAGTATTTT.